The 26 T cell receptor beta chains reported below all come from one sample, sequenced in a study of T cell changes during pregnancy in multiple sclerosis. Measured with immunoSEQ multiplex PCR; TCRdb has only the in-frame clones, and not every one. The data hold more than 90,000 clones, with roughly nine tenths observed a single time. The sample in question was peripheral blood, obtained in the third trimester of pregnancy. All receptors come from a female donor with multiple sclerosis, enrolled in a pregnancy study.

The J gene is TRBJ2-1, the V gene TRBV7-6; 13 bases agree with TRBD2. The germline V gene has CDR1 SGHVS and CDR2 FNYEAQ. The CDR3 loop spans 15 amino acids. Trimming removed 3 bases from V and 6 bases from J; junction bases left unmatched: 2. CDR3 DNA: TGTGCCAGCAGCTTTAGACTAGCGGGGGGCAATGAGCAGTTCTTC. Protein product: CASSFRLAGGNEQFF.

The rearrangement links TRBV28 to TRBJ2-3; the D is unclear. Trimming removed 8 bases from V and 0 bases from J, with 18 bases in between. Germline V lookup: CDR1 MDHEN, CDR2 SYDVKM. The CDR3 consists of 16 residues. This chain's CDR3 is CASERQLPFSTDTQYF. CDR3 bases: TGTGCCAGCGAGCGCCAGCTCCCATTTAGCACAGATACGCAGTATTTT.

The V and J genes are TRBV27 and TRBJ2-6; D uncertain. Germline V gives CDR1 MNHEY, CDR2 SMNVEV (reference sequence). This CDR3 has 14 residues. The germline V and J ends were trimmed by 2 bases and 3 bases, with 5 bases remaining between them. The CDR3 sequence: CASSLTSGANVLTF. The CDR3 bases are TGTGCCAGCAGTTTAACAAGTGGGGCCAACGTCCTGACTTTC.

This rearrangement joins TRBV5-5 to TRBJ1-3, with TRBD1 matching 7 bases. V was clipped by 2 bases and J by 4 bases; unmatched bases: 6. The CDR3 length is 15 residues. Germline loops: CDR1 SGHKS, CDR2 YYEKEE (reference sequence). The CDR3 here is CASSFTGTVGNTIYF. The CDR3, as DNA: TGTGCCAGCAGCTTTACCGGGACAGTAGGAAACACCATATATTTT.

This chain uses TRBV7-8 with TRBJ1-2, with a possible D match to TRBD1 (6 bases). Germline loops: CDR1 SGHVS, CDR2 FQNEAQ. Trimming cost V 5 bases and J 13 bases, with 23 bases left between them. The CDR3 runs to 14 residues. The chain's CDR3 is CASSQGWGSPPGTF. CDR3 nucleotides: TGTGCCAGCAGCCAGGGGTGGGGCAGCCCTCCAGGCACCTTC.

CDR3 residues: CASSMQVARETQYF. The CDR3 DNA is TGCGCCAGCAGCATGCAAGTGGCTAGGGAGACCCAGTACTTC. The chain combines TRBV5-1 with TRBJ2-5; D uncertain. The CDR3 runs 14 residues. V was cut by 4 bases and J by 5 bases, with 15 bases left in between. Germline CDR1 SGHRS, CDR2 YFSETQ.

This clone has a single count. The rearrangement joins TRBV30 to TRBJ2-7, with 9 bases aligning to TRBD1. V lost 1 base, J lost 1 base, and 5 bases stayed unmatched. The CDR3 has 15 amino acids. From germline, CDR1 is GTSNPN and CDR2 SVGIG (reference sequence). The CDR3 DNA reads as TGTGCCTGGAGTGGGTCGACAGGGGGGTCCTACGAGCAGTACTTC. Protein sequence: CAWSGSTGGSYEQYF.

The genes are TRBV5-1 and TRBJ2-1; maybe TRBD2 (5 bases). There are 15 residues in the CDR3. Deletions cut 0 bases from V and 4 bases from J, with 11 bases between. Per the germline V gene, CDR1 is SGHRS and CDR2 is YFSETQ. The CDR3 here is CASSLGTLIYNEQFF. The CDR3 coding sequence is TGCGCCAGCAGCTTGGGGACTTTAATTTACAATGAGCAGTTCTTC.

The genes are TRBV6-4 and TRBJ2-3; 11 bases fit TRBD2. The CDR3 totals 16 residues. Looked up from germline, CDR1 is MRHNA and CDR2 is SNTAGT. Trimming removed 3 bases from V and 4 bases from J; junction bases left unmatched: 6. The CDR3 sequence: CASSEGGLAGADTQYF. The CDR3 nucleotides are TGTGCCAGCAGTGAGGGAGGACTAGCGGGCGCAGATACGCAGTATTTT.

This chain joins TRBV19 and TRBJ1-5; D not resolved. Trimming left V 1 base short and J 4 bases short, with 11 bases between. Germline lookup yields CDR1 LNHDA and CDR2 SQIVND (reference sequence). This CDR3 spans 15 amino acids. This chain's CDR3 is CASSIGSGLNQPQHF. The CDR3 coding sequence is TGTGCCAGTAGTATAGGGTCAGGTCTTAATCAGCCCCAGCATTTT.

This chain connects TRBV14 to TRBJ1-1, with D possibly being TRBD1 (6 bases). Trimming pared 1 base from V and 6 bases from J, leaving 9 bases between. Per germline, CDR1 SGHDN and CDR2 FVKESK. The CDR3 totals 13 residues. In nucleotides, the CDR3 is TGTGCCAGCAGCCAAGGAGGGGGGGCTGAAGCTTTCTTT. It encodes CASSQGGGAEAFF.

This chain uses TRBV5-4 with TRBJ2-2, with 9 bases that match TRBD1. In germline, CDR1 is SGHNT, CDR2 YYREEE (reference sequence). J was trimmed by 4 bases and V by 2 bases; bases with no gene match: 3. The CDR3 contains 15 residues. The CDR3 region is CASSFRTGVTGELFF. CDR3 nucleotide sequence: TGTGCCAGCAGCTTCCGGACAGGGGTCACCGGGGAGCTGTTTTTT.

The V gene is TRBV6-5, the J gene TRBJ2-5, with 9 bases matching TRBD2. This CDR3 has 14 residues. CDR1 is MNHEY, CDR2 SVGAGI, per germline. The V segment lost 9 bases and the J segment 3 bases; nucleotides outside the gene matches: 8. This chain's CDR3 is CASRGAGGKETQYF. For the CDR3, the DNA is TGTGCCAGTCGGGGAGCGGGGGGAAAAGAGACCCAGTACTTC.

This rearrangement joins TRBV15 to TRBJ1-1, with D unresolved. The germline gives CDR1 LNHNV, CDR2 YYDKDF (reference sequence). The CDR3 runs 11 residues. The V and J ends lost 4 bases and 4 bases respectively, with 4 bases between them. CDR3 region: CATSTRTEAFF. The CDR3 DNA reads as TGTGCCACCAGCACCCGCACTGAAGCTTTCTTT. Full variable domain (outside the CDR3, taken from reference TRBV15 and TRBJ1-1): DAMVIQNPRYQVTQFGKPVTLSCSQTLNHNVMYWYQQKSSQAPKLLFHYYDKDFNNEADTPDNFQSRRPNTSFCFLDIRSPGLGDTAMYLCATSTRTEAFFGQGTRLTVV.

The chain has TRBV29-1 and TRBJ2-3; 7 bases align to TRBD2. V dropped 4 bases and J dropped 2; count of bases not matched to a gene: 3. The CDR3 runs to 13 residues. Germline CDR1 and CDR2: SQVTM and ANQGSEA. Here the CDR3 reads CSVGRGNTDTQYF. The CDR3 DNA follows: TGCAGCGTTGGGCGGGGGAACACAGATACGCAGTATTTT.

The J gene is TRBJ2-5, the V gene TRBV11-1; 13 nucleotides align to TRBD2. V was clipped by 7 bases and J by 5 bases; unmatched bases: 10. Germline V gives CDR1 SGHAT, CDR2 FQDESV (reference sequence). The CDR3 is 16 residues long. The CDR3 DNA reads as TGTGCCAGCACCCTCGGGACTAGCGGGGCCGGTGAGACCCAGTACTTC. This codes for CASTLGTSGAGETQYF. Based on the CDR3 plus reference TRBV11-1 and TRBJ2-5, the full variable domain is EAEVAQSPRYKITEKSQAVAFWCDPISGHATLYWYRQILGQGPELLVQFQDESVVDDSQLPKDRFSAERLKGVDSTLKIQPAELGDSAMYLCASTLGTSGAGETQYFGPGTRLLVL.

The V gene is TRBV18, the J gene TRBJ2-1; D is possibly TRBD1 (6 bases). Germline V gives CDR1 KGHSH, CDR2 LQKENI. V dropped 5 bases and J dropped 9 bases, with 11 bases sitting between them. The CDR3 is made up of 12 amino acids. The DNA for the CDR3 is TGTGCCAGCTCATCGACAGGTGGTGAGCAGTTCTTC. Translation: CASSSTGGEQFF.

This sequence joins TRBV27 and TRBJ1-2; 8 bases line up with TRBD1. J lost 4 bases, V lost 5 bases, and 9 bases had no gene match. This CDR3 spans 15 amino acids. Germline V lookup: CDR1 MNHEY, CDR2 SMNVEV (reference sequence). CDR3 sequence (DNA): TGTGCCAGCAGTACGGACAGGGAGAGTACCTATGGCTACACCTTC. It encodes CASSTDRESTYGYTF.

V is TRBV5-1 and J is TRBJ2-7, with TRBD1 as a possible D gene (5 bases). Germline loops: CDR1 SGHRS, CDR2 YFSETQ. CDR3 length equals 15 residues. The ends were cut back, 4 bases at V and 7 bases at J, with 21 bases in the middle. CDR3 sequence (DNA): TGCGCCAGCAGCCTCGACCCCGGGCAGGGTAGTGAGCAGTACTTC. Translating gives CASSLDPGQGSEQYF. Full variable domain (remainder filled in from reference TRBV5-1 and TRBJ2-7): KAGVTQTPRYLIKTRGQQVTLSCSPISGHRSVSWYQQTPGQGLQFLFEYFSETQRNKGNFPGRFSGRQFSNSRSEMNVSTLELGDSALYLCASSLDPGQGSEQYFGPGTRLTVT.

V is TRBV15 and J is TRBJ2-2; D unresolved. CDR1 is LNHNV and CDR2 is YYDKDF in the germline V gene (reference sequence). Trimming left V 1 base short and J 5 bases short, with 5 bases between. The CDR3 spans 13 residues. The CDR3 DNA reads TGTGCCACCAGCAGAGTCGGTACCGGGGAGCTGTTTTTT. This gives the protein CATSRVGTGELFF.

V gene TRBV29-1 combines with J gene TRBJ1-2; D ambiguous. The germline V gene has CDR1 SQVTM and CDR2 ANQGSEA. V lost 4 bases and J lost 6, with 12 bases in between. The CDR3 consists of 12 residues. CDR3 sequence: CSVVASVDGYTF. The CDR3 nucleotides are TGCAGCGTTGTGGCCAGTGTGGATGGCTACACCTTC.

This clone was found once. The chain is built from TRBV5-5 and TRBJ1-5, with D unresolved. The CDR3 covers 14 residues. Germline CDR1 reads SGHKS; CDR2 reads YYEKEE (reference sequence). V was cut by 5 bases and J by 0 bases, with 9 bases left in between. This CDR3 reads CASSDTISNQPQHF. CDR3 coding DNA: TGTGCCAGCAGTGACACCATTAGCAATCAGCCCCAGCATTTT.

The V gene is TRBV19, the J gene TRBJ1-1; TRBD1 aligns across 9 bases. V lost 6 bases and J lost 5; bases outside the gene matches: 7. CDR3 length: 14 amino acids. The germline V gene has CDR1 LNHDA and CDR2 SQIVND (reference sequence). This CDR3 is CASRSRDRGTEAFF. CDR3 coding DNA: TGTGCCAGTAGATCCCGAGACAGGGGGACTGAAGCTTTCTTT.

CDR3: CASSLGPAGTSNTGELFF. DNA for the CDR3: TGCGCCAGCAGCTTGGGACCCGCCGGGACTTCGAACACCGGGGAGCTGTTTTTT. The gene calls are TRBV5-1 and TRBJ2-2; TRBD2 might be the D (6 bases). Trimming removed 0 bases from V and 0 bases from J, with 15 bases in between. The germline V gene has CDR1 SGHRS and CDR2 YFSETQ. The CDR3 contains 18 residues.

The rearrangement uses TRBV5-1 and TRBJ2-5, with 7 bases aligning to TRBD2. After removal of 5 bases from V and 2 bases from J, the junction contained 3 bases not matched to a gene. This CDR3 is built from 13 residues. In germline, CDR1 is SGHRS, CDR2 YFSETQ. CDR3 sequence (DNA): TGCGCCAGCAGTCGGGGGGTACAAGAGACCCAGTACTTC. It encodes CASSRGVQETQYF.

The chain carries TRBV9 and TRBJ1-2; 7 nucleotides match TRBD1. The CDR3 has 14 amino acids. Germline assignment: CDR1 SGDLS and CDR2 YYNGEE. The ends lost 4 bases at V and 2 bases at J; junction bases unmatched: 5. CDR3 sequence: CASSRSRGNYGYTF. CDR3 in DNA: TGTGCCAGCAGCCGAAGCAGGGGGAACTATGGCTACACCTTC.